What follows describes a single T cell receptor beta chain. Its target is unknown. The primer mix had 60 Vbeta and 13 Jbeta primers. Assay: immunoSEQ multiplex PCR; the TCRdb copy retains only in-frame clones and omits some. This sample's table has 100,000 to 150,000 clones. This sample is part of a study of cytomegalovirus exposure and HLA in healthy donors. V was trimmed by 3 bases and J by 0 bases, leaving 24 bases between them. The CDR3 length is 20 residues. Per germline, CDR1 MGHRA and CDR2 YSYEKL. Points from the study as a whole: Reports credit the classifier with highly specific, highly sensitive diagnosis of cytomegalovirus status. Most TCR sequences were rare, but some public TCRs occurred in many donors.

This chain joins TRBV4-1 and TRBJ2-1, with D possibly matching TRBD2 (5 bases). This receptor was taken from a man aged 18 to 30 in good health and CMV-seronegative. Source material: PBMCs. CDR3 bases: TGCGCCAGCAGCCACATACTAGGGTCAGTTACGACCAGCTCCTACAATGAGCAGTTCTTC. It yields the protein CASSHILGSVTTSSYNEQFF.